This entry describes one T cell receptor (beta chain). Its recognized antigen is unknown. Base qualities are not provided; no much larger clone lies one nucleotide away. Separate from the approximately 700-subject first cohort, the validation cohort of 120 subjects was the group to which the donors belonged. The sample belongs to a study of cytomegalovirus exposure and HLA in healthy donors (dated by TCRdb to about 2017). Turning to the overall study: The 670 or so repertoires of the first cohort and the roughly 120 validation repertoires were produced on the same platform, according to a later analysis. The study aimed to test whether signatures of past pathogen exposure could be identified by cataloging public T cell receptors. In addition to the first cohort of 666 subjects, a separate validation cohort of approximately 130 different subjects was used. To predict cytomegalovirus infection status, the study brought together high-throughput TCR immunosequencing, statistical association of individual TCRs with disease status, and machine learning. The full study reports these points: Cytomegalovirus status was reported to be diagnosed by the classifier with high specificity and sensitivity in both the original and validation cohorts. The authors suggested that the approach could potentially be generalized to other disease states and immunological phenotypes. Of the cluster scores, 85% to 95% were above 0 in a later analysis, which found that TCRs clustered in the first cohort also tended to co-occur in the 95 to 150 validation repertoires. A later analysis had no HLA typing for the validation cohort, so co-occurrence there was scored across all 130 or so repertoires. A total of 150 to 200 TCR beta chains were listed by the study as associated with cytomegalovirus. A few of the identified cytomegalovirus-associated TCR beta chains were confirmed in vitro to be specific for cytomegalovirus antigens. While some public TCRs were present in many individuals, most TCR sequences turned up only very rarely across donors.

Libraries were made using the immunoSEQ multiplex PCR assay. Turning to the authors' computational methods: A statistical classification framework was built for diagnosing cytomegalovirus status from the catalog of TCR beta chain sequences. TCRdb's version of the immuneACCESS table is confined to in-frame rearrangements and falls short of the full clone set. An unresolved V gene accounts for under half of the shortfall where checked; the remainder is of unknown origin. Clonal size and the V and J genes are those of that table, whereas D and trimming came from the DNA. This sample is represented by fewer than 100,000 clones; approximately 90% of them were singletons. Clones ranked in the top ten supply 2% to 2.5% of the sample. Deletion took 10 bases off V and 2 bases off J, with a span of 11 bases between the germline ends. The CDR3 goes from the cysteine to the phenylalanine over 12 residues. CDR3 DNA only is kept here, 36 bases in frame from base 1. Looking up the germline V gene (reference sequence) yields CDR1 MNHEY and CDR2 SMNVEV.

The chain links TRBV27 with TRBJ1-2; tentative D gene TRBD1, with 5 bases matching. The TCR was taken from a man under 40 in good health and CMV-seronegative. The sequenced sample consisted of PBMCs. CDR3 sequence: CATYRRNYGYTF. In nucleotides, the sequence is TGTGCCACCTACAGGCGAAACTATGGCTACACCTTC.